This T cell receptor (beta chain) appears in the sequencing data of a study of shared T cell receptors in the human thymus. Germline CDR1 is MRHNA and CDR2 is SNTAGT. V was clipped by 6 bases and J by 6 bases; unmatched bases: 6. The CDR3 contains 13 residues. Assay: immunoSEQ multiplex PCR; the TCRdb copy retains only in-frame clones and omits some. The data contain 720,000 or so clones, 70% to 90% of them seen just once; the ten biggest clones take up approximately 0.01%. The same data also contributed to another study, on human thymus T cells. As reported in that work: Among the donors, all were healthy Finnish infants having corrective surgery for congenital heart defects. Corrective cardiac surgery supplied the resected thymus tissue. Gene usage (both V and J) appeared biased in thymic and blood repertoires.

The sequenced sample was thymocytes. This receptor was obtained from a girl under three years old with a congenital heart defect. The genes are TRBV6-4 and TRBJ1-1; 8 bases agree with TRBD1. The CDR3, as DNA: TGTGCCAGCAGGGTTTCGACAGGGGCTGAAGCTTTCTTT. Translation: CASRVSTGAEAFF.